Here is one TCR beta chain with its context. Its recognized antigen is unknown. No clone much larger than this one lies a single base away; base qualities are absent. The collaborating institutions used their own protocols to collect whole blood in K2EDTA tubes. For TCRbeta analysis, collaborator samples were shipped as frozen whole blood, as isolated PBMCs, or as DNA extracted from either sample type. This sample was included in a study of blood T cell repertoires in COVID-19 (dated by TCRdb to the early 2020s). Some background on the complete study: Samples from collaborators originated in the United States, Italy and Spain and spanned both the acute and convalescent phases of COVID-19. The material from the prospective study consisted of cDNA or gDNA derived from T cells, B-cell-depleted T cells, or PBMCs. The dataset comprised deeply sampled blood TCRbeta repertoires from subjects exposed to, actively infected with, or recovered from COVID-19. A freely available public database, intended as a resource for researchers studying the immune response to SARS-CoV-2, is where the repertoires were released. The samples were drawn from two sources: the first 160 participants of the ongoing ImmuneRACE study, and 1,200 or so subjects contributed by 6 global collaborators. A de-identified subject ID, COVID-19 status, age in years and sex were almost always included in the sample metadata. Where available, HLA class I and class II types were obtained from metadata supplied by the sample provider rather than from assay-based typing.

Sequences GTSNPN (CDR1) and SVGIG (CDR2) are obtained from the germline V gene (reference sequence). Germline trimming amounts to 4 bases on V and 6 bases on J, with 5 as the count of junction bases outside the gene matches. The CDR3 numbers 13 residues from cysteine through phenylalanine. The read is trimmed to its CDR3 DNA, 39 bases read in frame from base 1. TCRbeta CDR3 regions were amplified from genomic DNA using the immunoSEQ Assay, a bias-controlled multiplex PCR. For the original study's pipeline: The number of nucleated cells in each sample was estimated from the amplification of reference gene primers within the assay. To quantify the absolute abundance of each unique TCRbeta CDR3 rearrangement, sequence reads were collapsed and filtered. For each sample, productive Simpson clonality was calculated as the square root of Simpson's diversity index across productive rearrangements. Drawn from immuneACCESS, this table holds only the in-frame rearrangements with V and J called that TCRdb kept. Clones are partly lost; checked studies trace under half to an unresolved V gene and leave the rest unexplained. For V, J and clone size, that table is used; D and trimming come from the DNA. This sample gives 75,000 to 80,000 clones in total; approximately 90% of them show up just once. The ten largest clones represent 5.8% of the sample.

On the study overall, not on this receptor specifically: Clinical and demographic metadata were provided uncurated, with the amount varying by source and participant.

Sequencing input: peripheral blood. The source is a human donor in a cohort sampled during active COVID-19. This chain joins TRBV30 to TRBJ2-2, and TRBD1 matches 7 of the central bases. The CDR3 region reads CAWNRGSPGELFF. The sequence in DNA is TGTGCCTGGAACAGGGGATCCCCCGGGGAGCTGTTTTTT. Reference TRBV30 and TRBJ2-2 genes cover what lies past the CDR3, so the full variable domain is SQTIHQWPATLVQPVGSPLSLECTVEGTSNPNLYWYRQAAGRGLQLLFYSVGIGQISSEVPQNLSASRPQDRQFILSSKKLLLSDSGFYLCAWNRGSPGELFFGEGSRLTVL.